These T cell receptor beta chains were read from a single sample in a study of response to subunit inactivated influenza vaccine. MiXCR, run by TCRdb on the RT-PCR reads, gives a single entry per CDR3 protein. The repertoire holds around 190,000 distinct CDR3 sequences, with about 10% as singletons. Specimen: non-naive T cells sorted from PBMCs, collected on the day of vaccination. These TCRs come from a man between 45 and 60 years old who received an inactivated influenza vaccine. Both conserved end residues are part of each CDR3.

j_gene	v_gene	CDR3aa
TRBJ2-2	TRBV19	CASSIDDLAGYYTGELFF
TRBJ2-5	TRBV10-3	CAISRGAPVETQYF
TRBJ2-3	TRBV3-1	CASSQGGGAADTQYF
TRBJ2-5	TRBV19	CASSRDKIRRETQYF
TRBJ1-2	TRBV20-1	CSATRDSHHSNYGYTF
TRBJ1-4	TRBV20-1	CSATPDGRNEKLFF
TRBJ2-7	TRBV5-1	CASSRYTGGREQYF
TRBJ2-2	TRBV5-6	CASSLAFRPWGNTGELFF
TRBJ2-1	TRBV15	CASSRGVAGGRGEQFF
TRBJ2-3	TRBV4-1	CASSPVGTQGWDTQYF
TRBJ2-4	TRBV5-6	CASSRQGPKNIQYF
TRBJ1-1	TRBV3-1	CASSQVGNTEAFF
TRBJ2-1	TRBV20-1	CSARGQTSGGPGEQFF
TRBJ1-5	TRBV27	CASSSTPVTGGGQPQHF
TRBJ2-3	TRBV20-1	CSGLGLLGPDTQYF
TRBJ1-1	TRBV2	CASNGPGGTTEAFF
TRBJ2-1	TRBV9	CASSVEGLATNEQFF
TRBJ2-1	TRBV24-1	CATSDALRGFDEQFF
TRBJ1-6	TRBV20-1	CSARVGQGGSQGSPLHF
TRBJ1-6	TRBV3-1	CASSQGRNSPLHF
TRBJ2-6	TRBV12-3/TRBV12-4	CASSSSGANVLTF
TRBJ2-3	TRBV6-2/TRBV6-3	CASSLSTGADTQYF
TRBJ2-1	TRBV9	CASSVSDGGNEQFF
TRBJ1-2	TRBV7-8	CASSLVLMRGSGYGYTF
TRBJ2-7	TRBV29-1	CSVAAGGPMYEQYF
TRBJ2-3	TRBV4-2	CVSSHPTADTQYF
TRBJ2-3	TRBV7-2	CASSLRTGAADTQYF
TRBJ2-7	TRBV19	CASSTQTSFDEQYF
TRBJ1-2	TRBV15	CATSRDFAGAYGYTF
TRBJ2-7	TRBV6-5	CASSYRDRYYEQYF
TRBJ2-2	TRBV7-2	CASRQSGATGELFF
TRBJ2-1	TRBV5-5	CASSLTVSGGSNEQFF
TRBJ1-1	TRBV20-1	CSARELDSHTEAFF
TRBJ2-1	TRBV20-1	CSAAGTSGTNEQFF
TRBJ2-6	TRBV6-1	CASRQVPVASGANVLTF
TRBJ2-2	TRBV7-2	CASSLAAGANTGELFF
TRBJ2-3	TRBV2	CASVGGQGALDTQYF
TRBJ2-1	TRBV20-1	CSARTYKSNEQFF
TRBJ2-7	TRBV10-3	CAISEPPYEQYF
TRBJ1-3	TRBV7-2	CASSINFGTGNTIYF
TRBJ1-1	TRBV5-6	CASSLGFMNTEAFF
TRBJ2-7	TRBV3-1	CASSRLAGVEQYF
TRBJ2-1	TRBV18	CASSPRSNEQFF
TRBJ2-3	TRBV29-1	CSVRLGLAGVSGTDTQYF
TRBJ2-1	TRBV5-1	CASSLGSSGGALEQFF
TRBJ2-1	TRBV5-6	CASSLSSVESSYNEQFF
TRBJ2-3	TRBV7-2	CASSPTRGDTQYF
TRBJ2-1	TRBV27	CASKKAGLAETNNEQFF